Listed below are T cell receptor beta chains from one sample, sequenced in a study of blood T cell repertoires in COVID-19. Sequencing was performed with immunoSEQ multiplex PCR; in TCRdb, only in-frame clones are kept and a portion is missing. There are around 220,000 clones in the sample; 80% to 90% occur only once, and over 2% lies in the top ten. Sequenced material: peripheral blood. All receptors come from a woman in her 50s with acute or convalescent COVID-19. Each CDR3 is given with its conserved first and last residue.

j_gene: TRBJ1-4
v_gene: TRBV5-1
len: 14
CDR3aa: CASRGQGANEKLFF

j_gene: TRBJ2-5
v_gene: TRBV11-3
len: 13
CDR3aa: CASSLNFQETQYF

j_gene: TRBJ1-5
v_gene: TRBV5-8
len: 13
CDR3aa: CASSPGQGQPQHF

j_gene: TRBJ1-1
v_gene: TRBV2
len: 14
CDR3aa: CARGRAGKNTEAFF

j_gene: TRBJ1-1
v_gene: TRBV2
len: 12
CDR3aa: CARQDTNTEAFF

j_gene: TRBJ1-3
v_gene: TRBV25-1
len: 13
CDR3aa: CASVSGQGHTIYF

j_gene: TRBJ1-1
v_gene: TRBV7-2
len: 16
CDR3aa: CASSPAPGLMNTEAFF

j_gene: TRBJ1-1
v_gene: TRBV27
len: 14
CDR3aa: CASRLLGGGTEAFF

j_gene: TRBJ2-3
v_gene: TRBV24-1
len: 14
CDR3aa: CATSDASRTDTQYF

j_gene: TRBJ2-3
v_gene: TRBV6-6
len: 15
CDR3aa: CASSYSAGGTDTQYF

j_gene: TRBJ2-2
v_gene: TRBV19
len: 17
CDR3aa: CASSIAPGLAGTGELFF

j_gene: TRBJ2-5
v_gene: TRBV6-5
len: 14
CDR3aa: CASSSTGLGETQYF

j_gene: TRBJ2-1
v_gene: TRBV10-2
len: 16
CDR3aa: CASRTLTSGGYNEQFF

j_gene: TRBJ1-2
v_gene: TRBV5-5
len: 15
CDR3aa: CASRVQGARGYGYTF

j_gene: TRBJ1-6
v_gene: TRBV6-5
len: 13
CDR3aa: CASGGPYNSPLHF

j_gene: TRBJ2-5
v_gene: TRBV20-1
len: 11
CDR3aa: CIVPYQETQYF

j_gene: TRBJ2-7
v_gene: TRBV12-3/TRBV12-4
len: 13
CDR3aa: CASRTTGTYEQYF

j_gene: TRBJ1-1
v_gene: TRBV7-2
len: 12
CDR3aa: CASSLVGGIAFF

j_gene: TRBJ2-7
v_gene: TRBV3-1/TRBV3-2
len: 17
CDR3aa: CASSQDRGAGSTYEQYF

j_gene: TRBJ2-1
v_gene: TRBV6-4
len: 16
CDR3aa: CASSRATSGGAYEQFF

j_gene: TRBJ1-2
v_gene: TRBV29-1
len: 14
CDR3aa: CSVEAGQGYYGYTF

j_gene: TRBJ2-1
v_gene: TRBV4-1
len: 16
CDR3aa: CASSQGSGGAVREQFF